The source of this TCR beta chain is a study of T cell responses to AZD1222 COVID-19 vaccine. The CDR3 is made up of 19 amino acids. V lost 5 bases to trimming and J lost 6 bases; unmatched junction nucleotides: 23. CDR1 is KGHSY and CDR2 is FQNENV in the germline V gene. For this clone: Its antigen is not known.

This table comes from immunoSEQ multiplex PCR, and its TCRdb copy is limited to in-frame clones, with some not included. In the table there are 120,000 to 150,000 clones, about nine tenths of which are singletons. Study results and limitations: After two AZD1222 doses, spike-specific TCR breadth and depth rose versus day 0.

The sample here was peripheral blood, taken 28 days after the second AZD1222 dose. The source is an adult who received the AZD1222 COVID-19 vaccine. J is TRBJ2-7 and V is TRBV16, with TRBD1 matching 9 bases. CDR3 DNA sequence: TGTGCCAGCAGCTCAATAACTGACCGACCCGGGACAGGGAGGTGCGAGCAGTACTTC. Amino acid sequence: CASSSITDRPGTGRCEQYF.